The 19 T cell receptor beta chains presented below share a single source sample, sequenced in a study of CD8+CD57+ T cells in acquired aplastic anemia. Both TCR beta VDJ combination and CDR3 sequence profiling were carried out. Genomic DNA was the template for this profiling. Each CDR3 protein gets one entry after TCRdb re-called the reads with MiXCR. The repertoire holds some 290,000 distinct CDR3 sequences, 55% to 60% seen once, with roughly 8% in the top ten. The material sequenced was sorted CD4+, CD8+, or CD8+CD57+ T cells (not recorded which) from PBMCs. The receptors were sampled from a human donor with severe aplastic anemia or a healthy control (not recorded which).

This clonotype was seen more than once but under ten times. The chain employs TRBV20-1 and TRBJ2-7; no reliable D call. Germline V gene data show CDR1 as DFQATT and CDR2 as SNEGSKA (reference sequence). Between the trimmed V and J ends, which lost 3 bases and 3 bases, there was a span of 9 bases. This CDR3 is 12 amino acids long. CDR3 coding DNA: TGCAGTGCTAGTCTCCAGAACTACGAGCAGTACTTC. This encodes CSASLQNYEQYF.

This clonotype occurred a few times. The CDR3 DNA follows: TGTGCCAGCAGCCTGGAAGGGGGGACCGGCTACGGCTACACCTTC. It specifies CASSLEGGTGYGYTF. The chain carries TRBV7-2 and TRBJ1-2, with D perhaps TRBD1 (6 bases). Looked up from germline, CDR1 is SGHTA and CDR2 is FQGNSA. The CDR3 length is 15 residues. Deletions cut 5 bases from V and 8 bases from J, with 21 bases between. The complete variable domain, with remaining parts taken from reference TRBV7-2 and TRBJ1-2, reads GAGVSQSPSNKVTEKGKDVELRCDPISGHTALYWYRQSLGQGLEFLIYFQGNSAPDKSGLPSDRFSAERTGGSVSTLTIQRTQQEDSAVYLCASSLEGGTGYGYTFGSGTRLTVV.

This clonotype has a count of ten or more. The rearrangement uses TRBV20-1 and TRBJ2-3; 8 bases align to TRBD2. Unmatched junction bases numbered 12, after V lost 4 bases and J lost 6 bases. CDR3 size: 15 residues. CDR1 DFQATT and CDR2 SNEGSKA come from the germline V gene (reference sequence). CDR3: CSATGGPFRTDTQYF. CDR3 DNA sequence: TGCAGTGCTACGGGGGGGCCTTTTCGTACCGATACGCAGTATTTT.

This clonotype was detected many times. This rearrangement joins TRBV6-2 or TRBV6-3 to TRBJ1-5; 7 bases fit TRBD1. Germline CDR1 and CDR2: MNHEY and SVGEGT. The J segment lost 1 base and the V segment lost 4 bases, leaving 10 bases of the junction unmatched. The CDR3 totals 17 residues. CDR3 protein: CASSLRTGAFSNQPQHF. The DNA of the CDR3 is TGTGCCAGCAGTTTACGAACAGGGGCCTTCAGCAATCAGCCCCAGCATTTT.

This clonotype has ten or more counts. The CDR3 is CASSLLGATNEKLFF. CDR3 nucleotides: TGTGCCAGCAGTTTATTGGGTGCAACTAATGAAAAACTGTTTTTT. The chain is built from TRBV6-5 and TRBJ1-4; D gene ambiguous. The CDR3 runs to 15 residues. Per the germline V gene, CDR1 is MNHEY and CDR2 is SVGAGI. Trimming cost V 4 bases and J 0 bases, with 9 bases left between them.

The CDR3 spells CASSPGTTNTGELFF. The DNA of the CDR3 is TGTGCCAGCAGTCCCGGGACAACGAACACCGGGGAGCTGTTTTTT. The V call is TRBV2, the J call TRBJ2-2; maybe TRBD1 (6 bases). V lost 5 bases and J 0 bases, leaving 10 bases between the germline ends. Germline lookup yields CDR1 SNHLY and CDR2 FYNNEI. The CDR3 runs 15 residues. Supplemented by reference TRBV2 and TRBJ2-2, the full variable domain reads EPEVTQTPSHQVTQMGQEVILRCVPISNHLYFYWYRQILGQKVEFLVSFYNNEISEKSEIFDDQFSVERPDGSNFTLKIRSTKLEDSAMYFCASSPGTTNTGELFFGEGSRLTVL.

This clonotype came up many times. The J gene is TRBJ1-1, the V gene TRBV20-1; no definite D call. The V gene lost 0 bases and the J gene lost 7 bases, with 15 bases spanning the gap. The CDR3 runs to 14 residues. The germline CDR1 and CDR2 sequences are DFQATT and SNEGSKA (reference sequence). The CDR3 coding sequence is TGCAGTGCTAGAGATGGTAGGGTGGCAAGTGAAGCTTTCTTT. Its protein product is CSARDGRVASEAFF.

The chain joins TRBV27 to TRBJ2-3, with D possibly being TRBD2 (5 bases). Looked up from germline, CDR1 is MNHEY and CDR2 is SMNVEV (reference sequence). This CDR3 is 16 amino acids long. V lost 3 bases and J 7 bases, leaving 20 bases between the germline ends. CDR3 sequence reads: CASSFPGGRATYTQYF. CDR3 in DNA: TGTGCCAGCAGTTTCCCTGGCGGGCGAGCCACTTATACGCAGTATTTT.

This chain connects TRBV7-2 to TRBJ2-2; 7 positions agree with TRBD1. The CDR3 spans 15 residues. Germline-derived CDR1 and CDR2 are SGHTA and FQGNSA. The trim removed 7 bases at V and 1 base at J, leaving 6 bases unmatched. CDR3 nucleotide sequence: TGTGCCAGCAATAAGGGGGCGCAGAACACCGGGGAGCTGTTTTTT. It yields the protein CASNKGAQNTGELFF.

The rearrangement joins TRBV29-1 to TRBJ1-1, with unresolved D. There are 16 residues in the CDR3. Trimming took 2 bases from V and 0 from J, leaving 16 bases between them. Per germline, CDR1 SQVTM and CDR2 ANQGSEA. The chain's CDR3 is CSVEPRPTYMNTEAFF. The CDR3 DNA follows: TGCAGCGTTGAACCTCGGCCGACGTACATGAACACTGAAGCTTTCTTT.

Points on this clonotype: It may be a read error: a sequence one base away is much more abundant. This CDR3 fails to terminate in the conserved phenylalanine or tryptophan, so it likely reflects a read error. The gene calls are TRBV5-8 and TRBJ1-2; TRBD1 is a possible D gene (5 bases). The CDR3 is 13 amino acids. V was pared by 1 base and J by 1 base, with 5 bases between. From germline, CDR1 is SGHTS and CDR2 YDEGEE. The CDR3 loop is CASSLRGNYGYTL. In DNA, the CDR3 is TGTGCCAGCAGCTTGAGGGGTAACTATGGCTACACCCTC.

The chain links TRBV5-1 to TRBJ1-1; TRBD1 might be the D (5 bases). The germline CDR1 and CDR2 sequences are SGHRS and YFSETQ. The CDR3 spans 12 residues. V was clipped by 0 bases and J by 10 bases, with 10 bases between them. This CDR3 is CASSLGGEGAFF. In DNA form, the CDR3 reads TGCGCCAGCAGCTTGGGAGGGGAAGGAGCTTTCTTT.

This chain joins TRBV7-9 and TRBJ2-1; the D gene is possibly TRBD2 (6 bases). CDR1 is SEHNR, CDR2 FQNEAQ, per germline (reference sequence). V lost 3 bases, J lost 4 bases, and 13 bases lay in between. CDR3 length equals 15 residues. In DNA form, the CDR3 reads TGTGCCAGCAGCTTGGATGGGGGGATTTACAATGAGCAGTTCTTC. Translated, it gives CASSLDGGIYNEQFF.

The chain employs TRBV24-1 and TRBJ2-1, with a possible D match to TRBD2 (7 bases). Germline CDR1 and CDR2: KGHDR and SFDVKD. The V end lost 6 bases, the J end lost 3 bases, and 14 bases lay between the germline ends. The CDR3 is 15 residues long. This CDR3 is CATSYGGLVYNEQFF. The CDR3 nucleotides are TGTGCCACCAGTTACGGGGGGCTGGTCTACAATGAGCAGTTCTTC.

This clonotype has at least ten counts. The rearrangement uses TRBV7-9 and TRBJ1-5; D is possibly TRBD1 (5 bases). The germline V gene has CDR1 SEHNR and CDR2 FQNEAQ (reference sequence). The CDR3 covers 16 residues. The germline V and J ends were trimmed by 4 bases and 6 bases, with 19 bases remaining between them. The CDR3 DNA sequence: TGTGCCAGCAGCTCATCCCGGGCCGAAGGGGCTCAGCCCCAGCATTTT. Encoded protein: CASSSSRAEGAQPQHF. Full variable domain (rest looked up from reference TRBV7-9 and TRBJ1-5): DTGVSQNPRHKITKRGQNVTFRCDPISEHNRLYWYRQTLGQGPEFLTYFQNEAQLEKSRLLSDRFSAERPKGSFSTLEIQRTEQGDSAMYLCASSSSRAEGAQPQHFGDGTRLSIL.

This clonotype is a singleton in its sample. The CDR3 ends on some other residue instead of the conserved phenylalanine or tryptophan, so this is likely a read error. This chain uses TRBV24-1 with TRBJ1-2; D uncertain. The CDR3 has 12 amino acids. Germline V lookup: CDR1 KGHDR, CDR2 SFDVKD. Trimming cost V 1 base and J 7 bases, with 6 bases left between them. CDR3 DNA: TGTGCCACCAGTGATTTTTCGTTTGGCTACACCCTC. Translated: CATSDFSFGYTL.

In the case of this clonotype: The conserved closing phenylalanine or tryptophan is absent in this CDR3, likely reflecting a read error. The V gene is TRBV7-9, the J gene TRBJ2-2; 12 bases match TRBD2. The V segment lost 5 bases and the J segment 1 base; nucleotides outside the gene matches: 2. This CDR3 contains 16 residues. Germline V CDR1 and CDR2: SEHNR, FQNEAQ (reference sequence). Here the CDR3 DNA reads TGTGCCAGCAGCCTGACTAGCGGGGGGAACACCGGGGAGCTGTTTTCT. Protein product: CASSLTSGGNTGELFS.

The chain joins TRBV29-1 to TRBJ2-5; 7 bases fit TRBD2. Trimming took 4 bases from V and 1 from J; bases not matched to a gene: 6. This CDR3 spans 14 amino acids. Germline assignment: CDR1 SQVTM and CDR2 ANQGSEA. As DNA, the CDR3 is TGCAGCGTTGGAATTCGCGGGGGCCAAGAGACCCAGTACTTC. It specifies CSVGIRGGQETQYF. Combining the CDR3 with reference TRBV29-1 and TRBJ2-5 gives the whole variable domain SAVISQKPSRDICQRGTSLTIQCQVDSQVTMMFWYRQQPGQSLTLIATANQGSEATYESGFVIDKFPISRPNLTFSTLTVSNMSPEDSSIYLCSVGIRGGQETQYFGPGTRLLVL.

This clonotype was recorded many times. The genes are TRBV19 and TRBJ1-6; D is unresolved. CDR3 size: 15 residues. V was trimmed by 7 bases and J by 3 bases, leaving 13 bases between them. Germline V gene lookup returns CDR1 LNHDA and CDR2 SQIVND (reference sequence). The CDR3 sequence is CASNAGPYYNSPLHF. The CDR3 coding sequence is TGTGCCAGTAACGCAGGACCGTACTATAATTCACCCCTCCACTTT.